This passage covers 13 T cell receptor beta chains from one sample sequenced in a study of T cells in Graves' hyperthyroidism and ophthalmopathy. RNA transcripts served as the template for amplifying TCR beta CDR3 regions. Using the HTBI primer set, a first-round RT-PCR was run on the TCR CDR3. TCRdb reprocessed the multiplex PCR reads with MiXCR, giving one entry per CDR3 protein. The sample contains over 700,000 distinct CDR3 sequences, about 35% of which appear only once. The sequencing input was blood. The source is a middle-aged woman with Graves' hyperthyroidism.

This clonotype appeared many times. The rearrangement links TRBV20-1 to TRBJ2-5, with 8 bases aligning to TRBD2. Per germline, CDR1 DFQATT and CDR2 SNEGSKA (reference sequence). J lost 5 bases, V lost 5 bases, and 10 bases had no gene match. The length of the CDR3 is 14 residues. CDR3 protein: CSASHSGGGETQYF. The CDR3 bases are TGCAGTGCTTCGCATAGCGGCGGGGGGGAGACCCAGTACTTC.

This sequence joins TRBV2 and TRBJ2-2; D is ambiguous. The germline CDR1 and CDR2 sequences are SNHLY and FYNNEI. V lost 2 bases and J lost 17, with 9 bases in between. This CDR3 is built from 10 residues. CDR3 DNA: TGTGCCAGCAGTGAACTCGCGGCCTTTTTT. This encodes CASSELAAFF.

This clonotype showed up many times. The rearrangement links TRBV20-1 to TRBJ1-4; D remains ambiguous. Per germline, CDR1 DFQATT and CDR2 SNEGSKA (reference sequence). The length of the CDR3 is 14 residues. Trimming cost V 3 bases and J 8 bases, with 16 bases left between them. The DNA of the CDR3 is TGCAGTGCTAGTAGGTGGGCCGTCAAGGAAAAACTGTTTTTT. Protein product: CSASRWAVKEKLFF.

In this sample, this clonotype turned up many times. The CDR3 reads CSARAGTAAGANVLTF. CDR3 in DNA: TGCAGTGCTAGAGCCGGGACTGCGGCAGGGGCCAACGTCCTGACTTTC. The V and J genes are TRBV20-1 and TRBJ2-6; D is possibly TRBD2 (6 bases). Germline V CDR1 and CDR2: DFQATT, SNEGSKA (reference sequence). V was trimmed by 1 base and J by 4 bases, leaving 14 bases between them. The CDR3 spans 16 residues.

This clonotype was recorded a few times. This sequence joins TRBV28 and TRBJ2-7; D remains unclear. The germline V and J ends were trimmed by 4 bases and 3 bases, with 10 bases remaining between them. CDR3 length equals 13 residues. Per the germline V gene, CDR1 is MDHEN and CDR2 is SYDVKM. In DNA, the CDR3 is TGTGCCAGCAGTTCCCCTGACGGCTACGAGCAGTACTTC. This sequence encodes CASSSPDGYEQYF.

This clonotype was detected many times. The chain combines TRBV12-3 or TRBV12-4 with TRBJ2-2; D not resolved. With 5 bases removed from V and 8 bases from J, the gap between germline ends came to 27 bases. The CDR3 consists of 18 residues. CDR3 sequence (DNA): TGTGCCAGCAGTCTACACACGTTTTGGTCCGGACCCTCGGGGGAGCTGTTTTTT. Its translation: CASSLHTFWSGPSGELFF.

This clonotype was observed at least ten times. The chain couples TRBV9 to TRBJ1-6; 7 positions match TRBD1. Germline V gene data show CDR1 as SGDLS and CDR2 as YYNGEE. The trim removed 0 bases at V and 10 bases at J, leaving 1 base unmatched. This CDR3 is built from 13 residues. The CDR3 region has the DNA TGTGCCAGCAGCGTAGACAGGGGCTCACCCCTCCACTTT. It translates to CASSVDRGSPLHF.

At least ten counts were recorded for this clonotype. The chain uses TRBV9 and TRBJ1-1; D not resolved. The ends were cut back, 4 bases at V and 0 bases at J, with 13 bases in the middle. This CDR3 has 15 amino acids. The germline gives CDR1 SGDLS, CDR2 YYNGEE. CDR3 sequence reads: CASSPHTVMNTEAFF. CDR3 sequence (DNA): TGTGCCAGCAGCCCCCACACAGTCATGAACACTGAAGCTTTCTTT.

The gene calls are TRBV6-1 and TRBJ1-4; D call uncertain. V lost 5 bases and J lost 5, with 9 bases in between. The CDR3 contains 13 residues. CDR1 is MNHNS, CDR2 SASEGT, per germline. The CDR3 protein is CASSFGPNEKLFF. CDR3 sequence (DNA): TGTGCCAGCAGTTTCGGACCAAATGAAAAACTGTTTTTT.

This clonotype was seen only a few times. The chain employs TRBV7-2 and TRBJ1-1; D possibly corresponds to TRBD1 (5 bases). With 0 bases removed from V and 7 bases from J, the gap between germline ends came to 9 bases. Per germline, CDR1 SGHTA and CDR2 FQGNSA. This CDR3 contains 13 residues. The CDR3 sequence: CASSLASGGEAFF. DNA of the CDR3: TGTGCCAGCAGCTTAGCCTCTGGGGGTGAAGCTTTCTTT.

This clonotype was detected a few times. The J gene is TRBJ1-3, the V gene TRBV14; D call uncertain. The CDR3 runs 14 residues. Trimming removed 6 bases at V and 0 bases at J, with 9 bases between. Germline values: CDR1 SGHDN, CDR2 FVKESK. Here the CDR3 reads CASREAGSGNTIYF. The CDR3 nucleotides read TGTGCCAGCAGAGAGGCCGGCTCTGGAAACACCATATATTTT.

CDR3 residues: CASSLVRGLTDTQYF. The CDR3 coding sequence is TGTGCCAGCAGCTTAGTCAGGGGCCTAACAGATACGCAGTATTTT. The genes are TRBV7-8 and TRBJ2-3; the D gene is possibly TRBD1 (6 bases). Per the germline V gene, CDR1 is SGHVS and CDR2 is FQNEAQ. The CDR3 length is 15 residues. Between the trimmed V and J ends, which lost 1 base and 3 bases, there was a span of 11 bases.

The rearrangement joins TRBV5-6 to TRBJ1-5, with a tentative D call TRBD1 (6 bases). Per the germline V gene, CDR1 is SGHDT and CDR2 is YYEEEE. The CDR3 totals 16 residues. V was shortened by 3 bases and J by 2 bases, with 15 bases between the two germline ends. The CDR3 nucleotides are TGTGCCAGCAGCTGGGGGGCGGGGGCAGGCAATCAGCCCCAGCATTTT. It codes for CASSWGAGAGNQPQHF. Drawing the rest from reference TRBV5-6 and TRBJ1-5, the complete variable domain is DAGVTQSPTHLIKTRGQQVTLRCSPKSGHDTVSWYQQALGQGPQFIFQYYEEEERQRGNFPDRFSGHQFPNYSSELNVNALLLGDSALYLCASSWGAGAGNQPQHFGDGTRLSIL.